Following are 18 T cell receptor beta chains from one sample sequenced in a study of cytomegalovirus exposure and HLA in healthy donors. Sequenced by immunoSEQ multiplex PCR; TCRdb stores in-frame clones only, minus some. The repertoire holds around 140,000 clones, around nine tenths seen once, with less than 9% in the top ten. The sample comprised PBMCs. Receptor source: a man between 18 and 29 years old in good health and CMV-seropositive.

This chain links TRBV30 with TRBJ1-1; D is ambiguous. The CDR3 is 11 amino acids. Trimming cost V 2 bases and J 7 bases, with 8 bases left between them. Germline CDR1 and CDR2: GTSNPN and SVGIG (reference sequence). CDR3 coding DNA: TGTGCCTGGAGTTGGGGAGGTGAAGCTTTCTTT. It yields the protein CAWSWGGEAFF. The full variable domain, rest sourced from reference TRBV30 and TRBJ1-1, is SQTIHQWPATLVQPVGSPLSLECTVEGTSNPNLYWYRQAAGRGLQLLFYSVGIGQISSEVPQNLSASRPQDRQFILSSKKLLLSDSGFYLCAWSWGGEAFFGQGTRLTVV.

This clone was detected once. The CDR3 DNA reads as TGTGCCAGCAGCCCCCGGGGGGCAGGGATCACAGATACGCAGTATTTT. It encodes CASSPRGAGITDTQYF. The chain carries TRBV5-4 and TRBJ2-3; D is perhaps TRBD2 (7 bases). V lost 4 bases and J 2 bases, leaving 17 bases between the germline ends. Germline CDR1 and CDR2: SGHNT and YYREEE (reference sequence). The CDR3 has 16 residues.

The chain joins TRBV19 to TRBJ2-7; 11 bases align to TRBD1. The trim removed 3 bases at V and 6 bases at J, leaving 4 bases unmatched. Germline V gene sequence: CDR1 LNHDA, CDR2 SQIVND (reference sequence). The CDR3 sequence is 14 residues long. CDR3 loop: CASSITGTGGEQYF. DNA of the CDR3: TGTGCCAGTAGTATTACCGGGACAGGGGGCGAGCAGTACTTC. The full variable domain, rest sourced from reference TRBV19 and TRBJ2-7, is DGGITQSPKYLFRKEGQNVTLSCEQNLNHDAMYWYRQDPGQGLRLIYYSQIVNDFQKGDIAEGYSVSREKKESFPLTVTSAQKNPTAFYLCASSITGTGGEQYFGPGTRLTVT.

This clone occurred once. V usage is TRBV6-6 and J usage is TRBJ2-7; 8 nucleotides line up with TRBD2. Germline V gene lookup returns CDR1 MNHNY and CDR2 SVGAGI (reference sequence). There are 13 residues in the CDR3. Losses at the gene ends were 7 bases for V and 0 bases for J; bases not matched to a gene: 2. CDR3 residues: CASTAGASYEQYF. The DNA for the CDR3 is TGTGCCAGCACAGCGGGAGCCTCCTACGAGCAGTACTTC.

The V and J genes are TRBV5-4 and TRBJ2-1; no clear D gene. The CDR3 extends over 11 amino acids. CDR1 and CDR2 from the germline V gene are SGHNT and YYREEE (reference sequence). Deletions cut 3 bases from V and 10 bases from J, with 8 bases between. The CDR3 here is CASSWRFEQFF. CDR3 coding DNA: TGTGCCAGCAGCTGGCGGTTCGAGCAGTTCTTC.

The chain is built from TRBV6-5 and TRBJ2-7; perhaps TRBD1 as D (5 bases). In germline, CDR1 is MNHEY, CDR2 SVGAGI. The CDR3 totals 15 residues. Deletions cut 6 bases from V and 2 bases from J, with 17 bases between. DNA of the CDR3: TGTGCCAGCAGAGTAGACAGTGGCTGGGCCTACGAGCAGTACTTC. This gives the protein CASRVDSGWAYEQYF.

The rearrangement joins TRBV2 to TRBJ2-2; 7 nucleotides align to TRBD2. The CDR3 length is 14 residues. The V and J ends lost 6 bases and 6 bases, in that order; junction bases with no gene match: 7. CDR1 is SNHLY, CDR2 FYNNEI, per germline. CDR3 residues: CASRDLGRAGELFF. CDR3 DNA sequence: TGTGCCAGCAGGGATCTAGGGAGGGCCGGGGAGCTGTTTTTT. The entire variable domain, with the rest obtained from reference TRBV2 and TRBJ2-2, is as follows: EPEVTQTPSHQVTQMGQEVILRCVPISNHLYFYWYRQILGQKVEFLVSFYNNEISEKSEIFDDQFSVERPDGSNFTLKIRSTKLEDSAMYFCASRDLGRAGELFFGEGSRLTVL.

The gene calls are TRBV2 and TRBJ2-5; tentative D call: TRBD2 (5 bases). This CDR3 has 12 amino acids. The germline gives CDR1 SNHLY, CDR2 FYNNEI. Trimming pared 1 base from V and 5 bases from J, leaving 5 bases between. CDR3: CASSEGGETQYF. The CDR3 DNA reads TGTGCCAGCAGTGAAGGCGGGGAGACCCAGTACTTC.

This clone was seen a single time. The chain combines TRBV4-1 with TRBJ2-3; 9 bases line up with TRBD1. CDR1 is MGHRA and CDR2 is YSYEKL in the germline V gene. This CDR3 is built from 21 residues. Germline trimming cut 2 bases from V and 1 base from J; bases unmatched to any gene: 19. CDR3 DNA: TGCGCCAGCAGCCAACCGAAACTCGGCGACAGGGGGTCCCCTCGCACAGATACGCAGTATTTT. Translating gives CASSQPKLGDRGSPRTDTQYF.

The V gene is TRBV7-2, the J gene TRBJ2-3; D uncertain. Trimming shortened V by 1 base and J by 2 bases, and 13 bases separated the two germline ends. The CDR3 spans 16 residues. CDR1 is SGHTA, CDR2 FQGNSA, per germline. CDR3 in DNA: TGTGCCAGCAGCTTAGGAATCCACAATCCCACAGATACGCAGTATTTT. This codes for CASSLGIHNPTDTQYF.

This sequence joins TRBV7-9 and TRBJ2-1; a weak D match, TRBD1 (5 bases). CDR3 length equals 13 residues. Looked up from germline, CDR1 is SEHNR and CDR2 is FQNEAQ (reference sequence). Trimming stripped 1 base from V and 8 bases from J, with 9 bases between. CDR3 nucleotides: TGTGCCAGCAGCTTAGGCAGGGTGGATGAGCAGTTCTTC. This encodes CASSLGRVDEQFF.

V is TRBV15 and J is TRBJ2-2; TRBD1 might be the D (6 bases). Trimming took off 3 bases at V and 8 bases at J, with 7 bases between the two ends. CDR1 and CDR2 from the germline V gene are LNHNV and YYDKDF (reference sequence). The CDR3 extends over 12 amino acids. This CDR3 reads CATSRGTGELFF. The CDR3 DNA reads as TGTGCCACCAGCAGGGGGACAGGGGAGCTGTTTTTT.

The gene calls are TRBV7-3 and TRBJ2-7; 12 bases agree with TRBD1. V lost 5 bases, J lost 6 bases, and 5 bases stayed unmatched. Germline CDR1 is SGHTA and CDR2 is FQGTGA. This CDR3 has 14 residues. CDR3 coding DNA: TGTGCCAGCAGCCCCGGGACAGGGGGCTTCGAGCAGTACTTC. This translates into CASSPGTGGFEQYF.

This chain joins TRBV18 and TRBJ1-6; D is unresolved. The CDR3 runs to 16 residues. CDR1 is KGHSH, CDR2 LQKENI, per germline. V was pared by 0 bases and J by 5 bases, with 11 bases between. The CDR3 DNA reads TGTGCCAGCTCACCACCCACCAACGCTAATAATTCACCCCTCCACTTT. It codes for CASSPPTNANNSPLHF.

The chain recombines TRBV5-8 with TRBJ2-1; D is unclear. Deletions cut 2 bases from V and 6 bases from J, with 9 bases between. The CDR3 has 13 residues. Germline V CDR1 and CDR2: SGHTS, YDEGEE. The CDR3 DNA sequence: TGTGCCAGCAGCTTATATCAGGTCAATGAGCAGTTCTTC. Amino acids: CASSLYQVNEQFF.

V usage is TRBV5-1 and J usage is TRBJ2-1, with TRBD1 matching 9 bases. The CDR3 has 14 amino acids. In germline, CDR1 is SGHRS, CDR2 YFSETQ. The trim removed 5 bases at V and 5 bases at J, leaving 5 bases unmatched. The CDR3 bases are TGCGCCAGCAGAGGGGACAGGGTTAACAATGAGCAGTTCTTC. Amino acids: CASRGDRVNNEQFF.

V gene TRBV2 combines with J gene TRBJ1-5; tentatively, D is TRBD1 (6 bases). Trimming removed 5 bases from V and 6 bases from J, with 11 bases in between. The CDR3 length is 13 residues. The germline V gene has CDR1 SNHLY and CDR2 FYNNEI. The chain's CDR3 is CASSFQGRQPQHF. The CDR3 DNA follows: TGTGCCAGCAGTTTTCAGGGGCGTCAGCCCCAGCATTTT.

CDR3 in DNA: TGTGCCAGCAGTGCCAGAGGGCCACCGGGACTACTTAACAATGAGCAGTTCTTC. Protein product: CASSARGPPGLLNNEQFF. The rearrangement uses TRBV25-1 and TRBJ2-1, with 7 bases aligning to TRBD2. The CDR3 has 18 amino acids. V was clipped by 4 bases and J by 5 bases; unmatched bases: 17. Germline V gene lookup returns CDR1 MGHDK and CDR2 SYGVNS.